Following are 5 T cell receptor beta chains from one sample sequenced in a study of blood T cell repertoires in COVID-19. Measured with immunoSEQ multiplex PCR; TCRdb has only the in-frame clones, and not every one. The sample carries more than 250,000 clones, around four fifths recorded once. Sequencing used peripheral blood. All receptors derive from a woman aged 50 to 60 with acute or convalescent COVID-19.

This clone was counted a few times. The J gene is TRBJ2-4, the V gene TRBV28, with 8 bases identical to TRBD1. V lost 3 bases to trimming and J lost 2 bases; unmatched junction nucleotides: 9. Per germline, CDR1 MDHEN and CDR2 SYDVKM. CDR3 length equals 17 residues. The CDR3 bases are TGTGCCAGCAGTTTGTCAGGGGGCGGATTGACCAAAAACATTCAGTACTTC. As protein: CASSLSGGGLTKNIQYF.

This clone was observed a handful of times. Other nucleotide sequences from this sample produce the same CDR3. This rearrangement joins TRBV10-3 to TRBJ1-5; D ambiguous. The V end was cut by 5 bases, the J end by 4 bases, with 6 bases between. Germline CDR1 reads ENHRY; CDR2 reads SYGVKD. This CDR3 contains 12 residues. The CDR3 bases are TGTGCCATCAGTAGCCCAAATCAGCCCCAGCATTTT. It yields the protein CAISSPNQPQHF.

This sequence joins TRBV5-1 and TRBJ2-7; TRBD1 agrees at 9 bases. After removal of 4 bases from V and 4 bases from J, the junction contained 9 bases not matched to a gene. The CDR3 extends over 15 amino acids. The V gene's germline CDR1 is SGHRS and CDR2 YFSETQ. CDR3: CASSPHRDRVYEQYV. The CDR3 DNA reads as TGCGCCAGCAGCCCCCACCGGGACAGGGTTTACGAGCAGTACGTC.

This chain uses TRBV13 with TRBJ2-5; D is uncertain. V was clipped by 4 bases and J by 4 bases, with 16 bases between them. Germline V lookup: CDR1 PRHDT, CDR2 FYEKMQ (reference sequence). This CDR3 contains 15 residues. The CDR3 sequence: CASSSSGSSGETQYF. The CDR3 nucleotides are TGTGCCAGCAGCTCTTCCGGGTCGTCGGGAGAGACCCAGTACTTC.

CDR3 DNA: TGTGCCAGCAGCCAAGAGTTAGCGGGAACCCACGAGCAGTACTTC. This translates into CASSQELAGTHEQYF. The chain combines TRBV3-1 (or the pseudogene TRBV3-2) with TRBJ2-7; 8 bases match TRBD2. The CDR3 is made up of 15 amino acids. Trimming cost V 0 bases and J 5 bases; bases outside gene matches: 6. Germline CDR1 is LGHDT and CDR2 is YNNKEL (reference sequence).